This T cell receptor (beta chain) was recovered during a study of shared clonotypes between healthy human individuals. Overall study context: The donor group consisted of two women and three men, aged 18 to 49.

On this clone: The antigen is unknown. The same CDR3 arises from other DNA sequences in this sample as well.

V lost 0 bases and J 4 bases, leaving 5 bases between the germline ends. CDR3 length: 13 amino acids. CDR1 and CDR2 (germline): SGHRS, YFSETQ. The study, taken as a whole, reports: Several donors shared approximately 5% of their naive CD4 clonotypes.

Authors' processing steps: Junction-only sequences produced by ImmunoSEQ had no quality scores, so filtering differed. The repertoire was sequenced with immunoSEQ multiplex PCR; TCRdb's copy has only in-frame clones and lacks some. Clone size and V and J calls were adopted from that table, with D and trimming inferred from the DNA. The sample has around 1.4 million clones, roughly 98.5% seen once. The donors were all Caucasian adults (living in Nashville, Tennessee). The specimen sequenced was naive CD4+ T cells sorted from blood. Subset: CD45RA+ positively selected. The chain employs TRBV5-1 and TRBJ1-5, with D unclear. The sequence was collected from a man aged 25 to 40 in good health. CDR3 residues: CASSLASNQPQHF. CDR3 DNA: TGCGCCAGCAGCTTGGCCAGTAATCAGCCCCAGCATTTT.